This T cell receptor (beta chain) originates from a study of control samples from healthy donors and cancer patients. The length of the CDR3 is 15 residues. Trimming at V came to 1 base and at J to 4 bases, leaving 6 bases not matched to a gene. From germline, CDR1 is SGHTA and CDR2 FQGNSA. Method: immunoSEQ multiplex PCR; TCRdb's copy keeps in-frame clones and lacks some. Among approximately 150,000 clones listed, just under 90% were seen once. This clonotype was obtained from a middle-aged man with head and neck cancer. The sample comprised PBMCs. The rearrangement joins TRBV7-2 to TRBJ1-2; TRBD1 agrees at 7 bases. The CDR3 here is CASSLVQGGGYGYTF. The CDR3 nucleotides are TGTGCCAGCAGCTTAGTGCAGGGGGGAGGCTATGGCTACACCTTC.